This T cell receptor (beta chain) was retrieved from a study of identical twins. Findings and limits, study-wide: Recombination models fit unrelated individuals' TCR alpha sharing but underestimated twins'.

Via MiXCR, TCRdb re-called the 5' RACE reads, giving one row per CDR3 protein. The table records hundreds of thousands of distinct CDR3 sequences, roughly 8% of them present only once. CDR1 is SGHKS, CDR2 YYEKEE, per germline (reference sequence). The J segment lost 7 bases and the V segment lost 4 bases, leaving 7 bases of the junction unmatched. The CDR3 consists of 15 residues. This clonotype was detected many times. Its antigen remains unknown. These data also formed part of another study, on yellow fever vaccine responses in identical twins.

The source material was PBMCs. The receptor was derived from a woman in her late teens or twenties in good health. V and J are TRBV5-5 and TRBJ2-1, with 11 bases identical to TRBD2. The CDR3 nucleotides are TGTGCCAGCAGCCTTACTAGCGGGAGTACGAATGAGCAGTTCTTC. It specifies CASSLTSGSTNEQFF.